Detailed here is one T cell receptor beta chain. Its antigen is unidentified. The PCR used 60 Vbeta and 13 Jbeta primers. Profiling relied on immunoSEQ multiplex PCR, and the TCRdb table lists in-frame clones only, not all of them. The sample includes 90,000 to 140,000 clones, approximately 80% of them seen just once. The record originates from a study of cytomegalovirus exposure and HLA in healthy donors. This CDR3 comprises 14 residues. Between the trimmed V and J ends, which lost 7 bases and 2 bases, there was a span of 12 bases. Germline lookup yields CDR1 LNHDA and CDR2 SQIVND (reference sequence). Overall study findings and caveats: A later analysis linked a missense variant in DCLRE1C to the trimming of TCR beta V and J genes. In vitro, a few CMV-associated chains proved specific for CMV antigens.

Despite likely unrecorded immune exposures, the donors were nominally healthy at the time of sampling. The rearrangement uses TRBV19 and TRBJ1-5; tentative D call: TRBD1 (5 bases). Material for sequencing was PBMCs. This clonotype was sampled from a man aged 25-45 years in good health and CMV-seronegative. The CDR3 region is CASTRRVRNQPQHF. The CDR3 DNA reads TGTGCCAGTACTCGCAGGGTTCGCAATCAGCCCCAGCATTTT.